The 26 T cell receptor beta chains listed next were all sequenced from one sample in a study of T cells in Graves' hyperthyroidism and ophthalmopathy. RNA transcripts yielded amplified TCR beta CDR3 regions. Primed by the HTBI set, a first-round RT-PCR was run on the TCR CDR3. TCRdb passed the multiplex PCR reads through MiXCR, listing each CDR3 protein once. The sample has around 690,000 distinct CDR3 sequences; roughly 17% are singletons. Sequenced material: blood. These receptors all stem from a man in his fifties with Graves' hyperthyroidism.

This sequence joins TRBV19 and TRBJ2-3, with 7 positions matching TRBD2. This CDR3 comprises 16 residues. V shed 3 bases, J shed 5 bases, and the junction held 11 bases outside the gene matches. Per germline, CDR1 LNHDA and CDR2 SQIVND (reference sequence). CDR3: CASSIFWRESIDTQYF. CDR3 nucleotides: TGTGCCAGTAGTATTTTTTGGCGGGAGAGTATAGATACGCAGTATTTT.

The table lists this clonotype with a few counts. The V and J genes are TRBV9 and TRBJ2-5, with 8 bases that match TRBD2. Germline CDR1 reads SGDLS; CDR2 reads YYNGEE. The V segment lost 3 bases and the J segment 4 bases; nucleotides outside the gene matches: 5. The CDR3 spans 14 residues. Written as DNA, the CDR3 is TGTGCCAGCAGCGGCGCGGGGGGCGGAGAGACCCAGTACTTC. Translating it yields CASSGAGGGETQYF.

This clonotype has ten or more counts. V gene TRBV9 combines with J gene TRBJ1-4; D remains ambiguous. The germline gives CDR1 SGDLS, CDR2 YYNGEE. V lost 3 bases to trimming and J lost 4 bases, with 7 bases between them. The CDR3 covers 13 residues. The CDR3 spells CASSAYNNEKLFF. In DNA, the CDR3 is TGTGCCAGCAGCGCGTACAATAATGAAAAACTGTTTTTT.

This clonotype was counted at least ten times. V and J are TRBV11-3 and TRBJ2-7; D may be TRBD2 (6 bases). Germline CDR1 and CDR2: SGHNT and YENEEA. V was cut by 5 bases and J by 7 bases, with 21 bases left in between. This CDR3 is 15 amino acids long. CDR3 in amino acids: CASSPGTSGLWEQYF. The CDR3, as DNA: TGTGCCAGCAGCCCGGGGACTTCAGGCTTATGGGAGCAGTACTTC.

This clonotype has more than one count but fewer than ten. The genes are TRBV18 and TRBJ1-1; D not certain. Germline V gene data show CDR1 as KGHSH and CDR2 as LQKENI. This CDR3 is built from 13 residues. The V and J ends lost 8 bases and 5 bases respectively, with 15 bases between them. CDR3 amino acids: CASREMVVTEAFF. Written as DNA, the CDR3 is TGTGCCAGCAGGGAAATGGTCGTTACTGAAGCTTTCTTT. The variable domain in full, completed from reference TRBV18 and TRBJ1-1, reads NAGVMQNPRHLVRRRGQEARLRCSPMKGHSHVYWYRQLPEEGLKFMVYLQKENIIDESGMPKERFSAEFPKEGPSILRIQQVVRGDSAAYFCASREMVVTEAFFGQGTRLTVV.

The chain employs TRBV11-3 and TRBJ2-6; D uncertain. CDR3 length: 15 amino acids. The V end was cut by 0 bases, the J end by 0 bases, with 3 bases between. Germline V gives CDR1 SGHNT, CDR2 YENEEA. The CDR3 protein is CASSLDASGANVLTF. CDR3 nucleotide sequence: TGTGCCAGCAGCTTAGACGCCTCTGGGGCCAACGTCCTGACTTTC.

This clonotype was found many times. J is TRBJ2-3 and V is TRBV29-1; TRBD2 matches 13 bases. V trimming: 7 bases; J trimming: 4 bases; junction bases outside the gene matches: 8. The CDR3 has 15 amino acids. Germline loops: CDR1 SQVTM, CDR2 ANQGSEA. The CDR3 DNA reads TGCAGCGCACCCCTGGGACTAGCGGGATCAGATACGCAGTATTTT. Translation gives CSAPLGLAGSDTQYF.

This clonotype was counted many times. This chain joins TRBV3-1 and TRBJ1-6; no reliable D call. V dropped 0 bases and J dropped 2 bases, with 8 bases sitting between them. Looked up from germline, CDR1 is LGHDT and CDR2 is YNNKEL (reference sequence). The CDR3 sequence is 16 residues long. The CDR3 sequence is CASSQDVRAYNSPLHF. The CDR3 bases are TGTGCCAGCAGCCAAGACGTCAGAGCCTATAATTCACCCCTCCACTTT.

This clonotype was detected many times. In DNA, the CDR3 is TGTGCCAGCAGTTCAATGACGAACACTGAAGCTTTCTTT. It is translated as CASSSMTNTEAFF. The rearrangement uses TRBV28 and TRBJ1-1; no clear D gene. The germline gives CDR1 MDHEN, CDR2 SYDVKM. The CDR3 length is 13 residues. The V gene lost 4 bases and the J gene lost 1 base, with 7 bases spanning the gap.

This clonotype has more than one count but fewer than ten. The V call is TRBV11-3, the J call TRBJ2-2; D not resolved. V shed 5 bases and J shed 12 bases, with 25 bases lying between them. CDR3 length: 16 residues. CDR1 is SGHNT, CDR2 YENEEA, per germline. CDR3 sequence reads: CASSQDLQTDGSKLFF. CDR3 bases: TGTGCCAGCAGCCAAGACCTACAGACGGACGGATCGAAGCTGTTTTTT.

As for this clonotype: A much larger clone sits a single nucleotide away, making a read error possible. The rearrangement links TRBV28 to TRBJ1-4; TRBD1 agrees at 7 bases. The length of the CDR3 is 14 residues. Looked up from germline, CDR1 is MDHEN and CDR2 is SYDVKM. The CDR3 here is CANSFRQGWEKLFF. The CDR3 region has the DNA TGTGCCAACAGTTTTCGACAGGGCTGGGAAAAACTGTTTTTT. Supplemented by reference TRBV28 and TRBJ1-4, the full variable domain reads DVKVTQSSRYLVKRTGEKVFLECVQDMDHENMFWYRQDPGLGLRLIYFSYDVKMKEKGDIPEGYSVSREKKERFSLILESASTNQTSMYLCANSFRQGWEKLFFGSGTQLSVL.

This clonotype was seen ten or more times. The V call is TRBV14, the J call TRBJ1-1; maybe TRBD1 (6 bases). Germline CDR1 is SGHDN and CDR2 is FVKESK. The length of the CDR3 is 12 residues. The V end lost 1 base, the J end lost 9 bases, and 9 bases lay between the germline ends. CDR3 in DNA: TGTGCCAGCAGCCAAGCGGGGGGCAAAGCTTTCTTT. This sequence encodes CASSQAGGKAFF.

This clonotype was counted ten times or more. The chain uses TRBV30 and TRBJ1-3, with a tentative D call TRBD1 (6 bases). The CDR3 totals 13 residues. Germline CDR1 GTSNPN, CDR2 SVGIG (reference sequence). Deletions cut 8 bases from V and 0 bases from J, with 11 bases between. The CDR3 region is CAAQGSSGNTIYF. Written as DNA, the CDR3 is TGTGCCGCACAGGGCTCCTCTGGAAACACCATATATTTT.

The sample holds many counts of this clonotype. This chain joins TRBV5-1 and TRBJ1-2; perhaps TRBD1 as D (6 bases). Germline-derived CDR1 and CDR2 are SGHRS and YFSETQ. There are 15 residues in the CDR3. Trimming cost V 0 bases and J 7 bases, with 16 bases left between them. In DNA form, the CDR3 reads TGCGCCAGCAGCTTGGAGGCGAACAGGGCCGCTGGCTACACCTTC. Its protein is CASSLEANRAAGYTF.

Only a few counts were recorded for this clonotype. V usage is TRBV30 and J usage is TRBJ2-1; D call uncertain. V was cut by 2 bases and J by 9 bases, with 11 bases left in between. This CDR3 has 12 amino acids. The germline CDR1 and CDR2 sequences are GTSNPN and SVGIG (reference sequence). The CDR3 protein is CAWSSTWAEQFF. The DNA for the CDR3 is TGTGCCTGGAGTTCGACATGGGCTGAGCAGTTCTTC.

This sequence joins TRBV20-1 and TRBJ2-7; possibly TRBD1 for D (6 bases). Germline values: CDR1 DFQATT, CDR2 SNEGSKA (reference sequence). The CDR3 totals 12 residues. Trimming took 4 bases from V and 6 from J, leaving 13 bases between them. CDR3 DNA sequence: TGCAGTGCTACCCCCGGGACACCCGAGCAGTACGTC. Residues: CSATPGTPEQYV.

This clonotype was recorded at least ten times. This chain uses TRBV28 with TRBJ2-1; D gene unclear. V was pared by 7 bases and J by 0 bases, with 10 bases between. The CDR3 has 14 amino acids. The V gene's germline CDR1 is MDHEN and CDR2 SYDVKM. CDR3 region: CASKASSSYNEQFF. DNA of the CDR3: TGTGCCAGCAAGGCCAGCTCCTCCTACAATGAGCAGTTCTTC.

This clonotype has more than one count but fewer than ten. In nucleotides, the CDR3 is TGTGCCAGCAGTCCCAGGGTATCGAACACCGGGGAGCTGTTTTTT. It yields the protein CASSPRVSNTGELFF. The chain is built from TRBV12-3 or TRBV12-4 and TRBJ2-2; perhaps TRBD1 as D (5 bases). The CDR3 contains 15 residues. V shed 5 bases and J shed 0 bases, with 10 bases lying between them.

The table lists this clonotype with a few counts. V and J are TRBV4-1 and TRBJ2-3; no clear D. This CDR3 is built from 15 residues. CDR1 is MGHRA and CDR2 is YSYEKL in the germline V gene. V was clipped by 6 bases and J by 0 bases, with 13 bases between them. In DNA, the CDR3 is TGCGCCAGCAGTAGAAGGGTGTCCAGCACAGATACGCAGTATTTT. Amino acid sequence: CASSRRVSSTDTQYF.

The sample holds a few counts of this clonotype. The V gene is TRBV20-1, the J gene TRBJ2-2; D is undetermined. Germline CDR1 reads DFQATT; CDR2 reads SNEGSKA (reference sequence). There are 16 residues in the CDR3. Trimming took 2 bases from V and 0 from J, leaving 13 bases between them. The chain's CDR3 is CSARHPRTANTGELFF. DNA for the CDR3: TGCAGTGCTAGACACCCGAGGACGGCGAACACCGGGGAGCTGTTTTTT.

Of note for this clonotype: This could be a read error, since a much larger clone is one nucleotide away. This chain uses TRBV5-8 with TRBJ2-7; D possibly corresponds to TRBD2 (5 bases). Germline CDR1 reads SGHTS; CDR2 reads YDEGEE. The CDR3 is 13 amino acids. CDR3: CVSSLRGSYEQYF. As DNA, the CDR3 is TGTGTCAGCAGCTTACGGGGCTCCTACGAGCAGTACTTC.

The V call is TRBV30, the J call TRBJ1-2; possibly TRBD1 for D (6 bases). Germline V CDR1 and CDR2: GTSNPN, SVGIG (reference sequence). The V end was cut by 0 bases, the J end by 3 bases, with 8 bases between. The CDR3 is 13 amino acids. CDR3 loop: CAWSVAGDYGYTF. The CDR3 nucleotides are TGTGCCTGGAGTGTCGCAGGGGACTATGGCTACACCTTC.

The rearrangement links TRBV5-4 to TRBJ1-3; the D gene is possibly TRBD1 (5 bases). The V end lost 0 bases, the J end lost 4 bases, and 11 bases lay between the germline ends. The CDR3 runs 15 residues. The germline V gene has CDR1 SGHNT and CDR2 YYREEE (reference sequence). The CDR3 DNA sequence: TGTGCCAGCAGCTTGGGCGGGACGATGGGAAACACCATATATTTT. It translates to CASSLGGTMGNTIYF. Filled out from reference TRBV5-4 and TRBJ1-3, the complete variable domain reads ETGVTQSPTHLIKTRGQQVTLRCSSQSGHNTVSWYQQALGQGPQFIFQYYREEENGRGNFPPRFSGLQFPNYSSELNVNALELDDSALYLCASSLGGTMGNTIYFGEGSWLTVV.

The CDR3, as DNA: TGTGCCAGCAGTGAGGGGACTATGGGAAACTACAATGAGCAGTTCTTC. The encoded protein is CASSEGTMGNYNEQFF. V usage is TRBV6-1 and J usage is TRBJ2-1, with TRBD2 matching over 7 bases. The CDR3 extends over 16 amino acids. Germline CDR1 is MNHNS and CDR2 is SASEGT. Unmatched junction bases numbered 8, after V lost 3 bases and J lost 3 bases.

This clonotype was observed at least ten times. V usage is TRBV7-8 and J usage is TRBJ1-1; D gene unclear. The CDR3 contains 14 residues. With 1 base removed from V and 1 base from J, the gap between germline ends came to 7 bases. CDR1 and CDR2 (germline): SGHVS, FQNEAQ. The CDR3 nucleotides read TGTGCCAGCAGCTTAGTATGGGAGAACACTGAAGCTTTCTTT. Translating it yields CASSLVWENTEAFF.

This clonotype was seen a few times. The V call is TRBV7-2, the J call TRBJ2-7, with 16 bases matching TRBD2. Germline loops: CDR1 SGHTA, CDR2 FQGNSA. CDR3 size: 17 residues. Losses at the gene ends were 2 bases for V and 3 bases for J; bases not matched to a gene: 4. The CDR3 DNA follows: TGTGCCAGCAGCTTATCGGGACTAGCGGGAGGGCTCTACGAGCAGTACTTC. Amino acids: CASSLSGLAGGLYEQYF.